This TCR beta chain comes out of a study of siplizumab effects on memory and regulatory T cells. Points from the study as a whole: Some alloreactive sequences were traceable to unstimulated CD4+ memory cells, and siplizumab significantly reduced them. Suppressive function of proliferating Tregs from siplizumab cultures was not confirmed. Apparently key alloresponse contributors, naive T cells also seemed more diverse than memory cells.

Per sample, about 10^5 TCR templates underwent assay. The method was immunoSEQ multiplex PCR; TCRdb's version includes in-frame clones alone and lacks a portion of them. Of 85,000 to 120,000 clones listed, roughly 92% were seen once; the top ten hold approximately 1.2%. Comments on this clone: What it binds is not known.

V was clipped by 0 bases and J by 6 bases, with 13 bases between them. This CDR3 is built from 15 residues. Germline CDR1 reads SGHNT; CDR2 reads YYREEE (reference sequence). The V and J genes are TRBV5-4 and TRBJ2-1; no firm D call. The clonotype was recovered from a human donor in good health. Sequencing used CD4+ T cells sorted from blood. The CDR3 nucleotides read TGTGCCAGCAGCTTGGGCCAGGTACTCGGCAATGAGCAGTTCTTC. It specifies CASSLGQVLGNEQFF.